This T cell receptor beta chain was observed in a study of Ad26.COV2.S vaccination and SARS-CoV-2 variants. The repertoire was sequenced with immunoSEQ multiplex PCR; TCRdb's copy has only in-frame clones and lacks some. The table lists over 110,000 clones, 86% of them singletons. A remark on this clone: Its antigen is not known.

General study findings and limits: Comparable non-spike TCR breadth was observed in vaccine and placebo recipients.

Sequencing used peripheral blood, obtained after recovery from COVID-19. The receptor was derived from a human donor who had recovered from COVID-19.

The CDR3 DNA sequence: TGTGCCAGCACTGGGGCAGATACGCAGTATTTT. Its translation is CASTGADTQYF. The V call is TRBV28, the J call TRBJ2-3, with no clear D. Germline CDR1 and CDR2: MDHEN and SYDVKM. The CDR3 has 11 residues. The V and J ends lost 7 bases and 4 bases respectively, with 6 bases between them.